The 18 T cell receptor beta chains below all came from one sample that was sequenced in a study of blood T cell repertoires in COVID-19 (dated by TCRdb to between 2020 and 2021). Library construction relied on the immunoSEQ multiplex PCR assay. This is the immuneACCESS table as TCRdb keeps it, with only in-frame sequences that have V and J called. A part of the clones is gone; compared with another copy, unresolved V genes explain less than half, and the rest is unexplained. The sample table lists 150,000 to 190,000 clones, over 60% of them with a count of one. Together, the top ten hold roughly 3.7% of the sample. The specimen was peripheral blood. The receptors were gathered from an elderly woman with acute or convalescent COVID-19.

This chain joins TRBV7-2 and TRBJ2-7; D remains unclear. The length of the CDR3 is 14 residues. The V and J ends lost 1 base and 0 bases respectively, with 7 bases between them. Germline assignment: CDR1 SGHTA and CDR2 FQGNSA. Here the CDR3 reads CASSLGPVSYEQYF. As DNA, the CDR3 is TGTGCCAGCAGCTTAGGGCCAGTCTCCTACGAGCAGTACTTC.

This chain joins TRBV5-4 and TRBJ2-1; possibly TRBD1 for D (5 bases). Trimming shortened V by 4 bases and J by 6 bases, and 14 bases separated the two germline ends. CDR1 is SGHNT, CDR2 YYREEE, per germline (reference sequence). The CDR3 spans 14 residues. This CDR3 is CASSPQVPSNEQFF. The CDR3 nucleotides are TGTGCCAGCAGCCCACAGGTGCCGTCCAATGAGCAGTTCTTC.

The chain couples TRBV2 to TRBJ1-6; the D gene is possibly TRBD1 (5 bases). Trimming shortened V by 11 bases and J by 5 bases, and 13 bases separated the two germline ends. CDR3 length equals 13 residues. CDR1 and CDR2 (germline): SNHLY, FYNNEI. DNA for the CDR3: TGTGCCTTTCGCGGGGGTAATAATTCACCCCTCCACTTT. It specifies CAFRGGNNSPLHF.

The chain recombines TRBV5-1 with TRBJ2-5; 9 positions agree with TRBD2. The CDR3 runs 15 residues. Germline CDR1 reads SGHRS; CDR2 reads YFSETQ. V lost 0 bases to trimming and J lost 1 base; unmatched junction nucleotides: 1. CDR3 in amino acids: CASSLGGLAQETQYF. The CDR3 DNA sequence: TGCGCCAGCAGCTTGGGGGGACTAGCCCAAGAGACCCAGTACTTC.

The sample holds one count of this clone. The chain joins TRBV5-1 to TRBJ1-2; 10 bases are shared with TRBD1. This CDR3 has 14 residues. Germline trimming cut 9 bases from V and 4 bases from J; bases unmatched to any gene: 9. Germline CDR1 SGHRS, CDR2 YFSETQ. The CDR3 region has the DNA TGCGCCACCTCCGGGACAGGGGACTCCTATGGCTACACCTTC. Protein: CATSGTGDSYGYTF.

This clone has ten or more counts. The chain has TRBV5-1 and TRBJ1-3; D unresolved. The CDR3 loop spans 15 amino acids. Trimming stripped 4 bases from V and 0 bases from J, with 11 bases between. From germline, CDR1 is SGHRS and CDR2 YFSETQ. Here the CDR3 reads CASSADFHSGNTIYF. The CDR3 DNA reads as TGCGCCAGCAGCGCCGACTTCCACTCTGGAAACACCATATATTTT. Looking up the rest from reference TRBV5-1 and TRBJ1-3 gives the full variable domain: KAGVTQTPRYLIKTRGQQVTLSCSPISGHRSVSWYQQTPGQGLQFLFEYFSETQRNKGNFPGRFSGRQFSNSRSEMNVSTLELGDSALYLCASSADFHSGNTIYFGEGSWLTVV.

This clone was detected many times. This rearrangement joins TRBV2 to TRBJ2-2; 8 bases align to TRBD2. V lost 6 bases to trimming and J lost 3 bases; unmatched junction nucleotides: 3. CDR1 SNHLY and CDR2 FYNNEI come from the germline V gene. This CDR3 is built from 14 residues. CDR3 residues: CASSGRVDTGELFF. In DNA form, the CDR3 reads TGTGCCAGCAGCGGGAGGGTGGACACCGGGGAGCTGTTTTTT.

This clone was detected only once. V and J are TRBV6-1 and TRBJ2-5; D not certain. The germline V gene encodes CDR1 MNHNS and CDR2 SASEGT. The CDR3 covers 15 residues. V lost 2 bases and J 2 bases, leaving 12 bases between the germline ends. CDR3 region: CASSERNRKQETQYF. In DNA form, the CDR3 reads TGTGCCAGCAGTGAACGAAACAGAAAACAAGAGACCCAGTACTTC.

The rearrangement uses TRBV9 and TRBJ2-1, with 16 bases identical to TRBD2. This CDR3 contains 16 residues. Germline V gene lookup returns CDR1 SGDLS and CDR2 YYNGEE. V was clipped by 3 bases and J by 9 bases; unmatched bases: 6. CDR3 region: CASSAGTSGGAVEQFF. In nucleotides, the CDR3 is TGTGCCAGCAGCGCCGGGACTAGCGGGGGGGCCGTTGAGCAGTTCTTC.

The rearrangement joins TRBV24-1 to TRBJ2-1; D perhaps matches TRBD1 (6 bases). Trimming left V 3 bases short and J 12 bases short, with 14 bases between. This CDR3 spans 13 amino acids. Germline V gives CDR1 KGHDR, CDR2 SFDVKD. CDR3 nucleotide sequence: TGTGCCACCAGTGATGAGAGGCGAGGGGGGCAGTTCTTC. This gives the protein CATSDERRGGQFF.

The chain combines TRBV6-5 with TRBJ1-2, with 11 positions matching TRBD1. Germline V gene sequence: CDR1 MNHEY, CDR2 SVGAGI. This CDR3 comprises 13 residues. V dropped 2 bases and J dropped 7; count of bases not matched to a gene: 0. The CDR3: CASSYGQGAGYTF. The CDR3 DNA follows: TGTGCCAGCAGTTACGGACAGGGGGCTGGCTACACCTTC.

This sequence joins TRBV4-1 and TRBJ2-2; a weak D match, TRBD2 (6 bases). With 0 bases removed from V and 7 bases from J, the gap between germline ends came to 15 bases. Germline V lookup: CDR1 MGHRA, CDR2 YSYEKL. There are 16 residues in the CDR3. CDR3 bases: TGCGCCAGCAGCCAAGATAAGGTTACGGGGGTCGGGGAGCTGTTTTTT. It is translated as CASSQDKVTGVGELFF.

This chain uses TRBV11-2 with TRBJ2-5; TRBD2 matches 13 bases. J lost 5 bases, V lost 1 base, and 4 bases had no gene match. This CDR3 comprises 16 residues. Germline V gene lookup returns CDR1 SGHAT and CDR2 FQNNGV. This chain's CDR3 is CASSLVRTSGGETQYF. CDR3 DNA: TGTGCCAGCAGCTTAGTTCGGACTAGCGGGGGTGAGACCCAGTACTTC.

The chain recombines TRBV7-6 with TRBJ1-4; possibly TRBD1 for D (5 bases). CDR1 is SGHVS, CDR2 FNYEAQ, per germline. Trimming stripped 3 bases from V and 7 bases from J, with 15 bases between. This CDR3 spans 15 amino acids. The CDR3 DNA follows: TGTGCCAGCAGCTTGGGCGGGACCCTTGGTGAAAAACTGTTTTTT. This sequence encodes CASSLGGTLGEKLFF.

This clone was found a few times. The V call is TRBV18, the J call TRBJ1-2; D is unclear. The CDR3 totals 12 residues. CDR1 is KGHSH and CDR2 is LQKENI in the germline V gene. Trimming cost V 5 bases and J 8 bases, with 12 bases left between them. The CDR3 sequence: CASSFPGGGYTF. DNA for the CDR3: TGTGCCAGCTCATTTCCGGGTGGGGGCTACACCTTC.

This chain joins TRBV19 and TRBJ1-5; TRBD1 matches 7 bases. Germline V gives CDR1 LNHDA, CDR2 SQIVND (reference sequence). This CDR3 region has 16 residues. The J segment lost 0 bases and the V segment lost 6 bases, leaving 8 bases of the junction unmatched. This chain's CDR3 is CASSRRTGDSNQPQHF. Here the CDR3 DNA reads TGTGCCAGTAGCAGGCGGACAGGCGATAGCAATCAGCCCCAGCATTTT.

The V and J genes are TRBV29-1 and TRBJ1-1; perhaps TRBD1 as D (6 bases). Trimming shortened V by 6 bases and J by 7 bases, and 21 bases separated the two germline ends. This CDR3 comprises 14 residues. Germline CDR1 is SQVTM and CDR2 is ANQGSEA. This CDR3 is CSVAGRGRMDEAFF. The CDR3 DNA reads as TGCAGCGTAGCAGGGAGGGGGAGAATGGATGAAGCTTTCTTT.

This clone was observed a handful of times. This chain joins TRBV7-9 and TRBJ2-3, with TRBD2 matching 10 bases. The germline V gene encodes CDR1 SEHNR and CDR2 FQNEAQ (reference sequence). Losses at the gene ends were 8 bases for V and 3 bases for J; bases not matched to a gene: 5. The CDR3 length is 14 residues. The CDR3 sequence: CASFLAGATDTQYF. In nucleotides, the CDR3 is TGTGCCAGCTTCCTAGCGGGAGCGACAGATACGCAGTATTTT.